This TCR beta chain was sequenced for a study of cytomegalovirus exposure and HLA in healthy donors (dated by TCRdb to the late 2010s). In the study overall: In an earlier analysis of 450 to 750 of the donors, 250 to 300 Gb of sequence data and 100 million or so unique TCR beta sequences from roughly 180 million T cells were reported. Among 300 to 500 genotyped donors of the cohort, an average of approximately 240,000 unique TCR beta nucleotide sequences was sequenced per donor, of which about 19% were non-productive. A later genetic analysis took genome-wide SNP genotypes for about three fifths of the 666 donors and used that subset as a discovery cohort. The study aimed to test whether signatures of past pathogen exposure could be identified by cataloging public T cell receptors. The study used immunosequencing to profile the T cell repertoires of 600 to 850 subjects and linked those repertoires to cytomegalovirus serostatus. The later analysis used no new phenotypic data to find candidate immune exposures, relying instead on TCR beta sequences and their occurrence across donors. Of the approximately 400 genotyped donors, roughly 80% fell in the genetic ancestry cluster associated with self-reported Caucasian donors. Class I and class II HLA loci were covered by the typing at four-digit resolution. About five DR-DQ haplotypes were handled as single units for association and clustering, since linkage in the cohort was strong. Besides the first cohort of 550 to 750 subjects, a separate validation cohort made up of over 100 different subjects was used. To predict cytomegalovirus infection status, the study brought together high-throughput TCR immunosequencing, statistical association of individual TCRs with disease status, and machine learning. All discovery cohort repertoires had been generated on a single sequencing platform. The number of typed donors differed by locus: roughly 629-640 for A, B, C, DRB1 and DQB1; 500 to 550 for DQA1; around 610 for DPA1; and some 450 for DPB1. Donor age, sex, ethnicity and CMV serostatus were compiled together with the repertoire data. To decide whether each TCR beta V gene segment behaved as functional or pseudogenic, an earlier analysis of some 580 of the donors relied on high-throughput TCR beta sequencing. A later analysis re-analyzed previously published TCR beta repertoires from 650 to 800 donors and added high-resolution HLA genotyping to study TCR occurrence patterns. An early release that covered fewer than 800 HLA-typed donors contained about 300 gigabases of sequencing data and around 85 million unique TCR sequences. Broader findings and caveats from the paper: The presence/absence analyses assumed that sequencing depth was roughly uniform across donors, and that assumption may not be true. Because counts were too low, approximately 18 rarely observed V segments, including chromosome 9 orphons, were excluded from the earlier analysis of under 650 of the donors. The classifier was reported to diagnose cytomegalovirus status with high specificity and sensitivity in both the original and validation cohorts. An association between a missense DCLRE1C variant and V-gene and J-gene trimming of TCR beta chains was found in a later genetic analysis and replicated in an independent cohort. Most TCR sequences were observed very rarely across donors, whereas some public TCRs were present in many individuals. A cluster of highly shared sequence variants was judged likely to be a technical artifact of the sequencing pipeline. In a later analysis, TCR association rates were found to vary across HLA loci, with the most associated TCRs seen for DRB1 alleles and the fewest for HLA-C alleles. According to a later genetic analysis, donors in an Asian-associated ancestry cluster had fewer N-insertions in productive TCRs than the roughly 670-donor mean. In this cohort, only TCR beta chains were sequenced, and detectable features were limited by the absence of alpha or paired-chain data. According to a later analysis, parvovirus B19, influenza, CMV and Epstein-Barr virus appeared linked to several top co-occurrence clusters. CMV serostatus was the only immune exposure information available for the cohort. In the study, about 150 TCR beta chains were listed as associated with cytomegalovirus. A later analysis associated 15,000 or so TCR beta sequences with specific HLA alleles at a false discovery rate of 0.05. Some IMGT-functional V segments, including TRBV6-2 and TRBV6-3, could not be told apart with the 87-base-pair reads, so those segments were excluded. When HLA alleles, especially DR and DQ, strongly co-occurred, attributing TCR associations to individual alleles was difficult. A further reported finding was that TCR beta sequences accurately predicted the HLA-A and HLA-B alleles for most subjects in the first cohort. Compared with equally common non-associated chains, HLA-associated TCR beta chains in a later analysis were more clonally expanded and had lower generation probabilities. Broadly in line with IMGT annotations, most TCR beta V segments showed up in productive rearrangements about 87% or about 30% of the time in an earlier analysis of several hundred of the donors. Correlated functional status among segregating V segments might reflect linkage disequilibrium, but an unknown experimental factor could not be ruled out. In vitro tests confirmed that a few of the cytomegalovirus-associated TCR beta chains recognize cytomegalovirus antigens. The authors suggested that the approach could potentially be generalized to other disease states and immunological phenotypes. In a later analysis, most CMV-associated TCR beta chains were found to appear HLA-restricted, with HLA associations seemingly driven largely by CMV exposure. Because HLA typing was unavailable for some donors at each locus, only the typed subset was used in association tests.

To prepare the library, the immunoSEQ multiplex PCR assay was applied. For the multiplex PCR, a mixture combining 60 forward primers for TCR Vbeta segments and 13 reverse primers for TCR Jbeta segments was used. Amplification of the CDR3 region of rearranged TCR beta genes was performed with a multiplex PCR assay on genomic DNA. Amplified TCR beta libraries were sequenced as 87-base-pair reads on the Illumina HiSeq System. On the authors' methods: A later analysis tallied approximately 87 million unique TCR beta chains across the 700 or so repertoires, and around 12 million of those chains were shared by two or more donors. Raw reads were error-corrected and collapsed into unique sequences by a nearest-neighbor algorithm in which closely related sequences were merged to remove PCR and sequencing errors. Alignment of CDR3 sequences to IMGT reference sequences was used to assign V, D and J gene segments. For a sequence to be retained, a match of at least six nucleotides to both a V gene segment and a J gene segment was required. Rearrangements were called productive when the CDR3 lacked stop codons and stayed in frame with V and J; all others were non-productive. Following IMGT convention, CDR3 was defined as the stretch from the second conserved V-encoded cysteine to the conserved J-encoded phenylalanine. The earlier analysis of about 610 of the donors excluded sequences that lacked an unambiguous match to a single V gene segment. In an earlier analysis of several hundred of the donors, V segments were called functional above 56.7% productive rearrangements and were called segregating when the between-donor standard deviation exceeded 5%. A statistical classification framework was built for diagnosing cytomegalovirus status from the catalog of TCR beta chain sequences. A later analysis assigned V and J genes by comparing TCR nucleotide sequences with IMGT/GENE-DB human TR gene sequences. Using the TCRdist pipeline, a later analysis assigned CDR3 sequences along with most-parsimonious VDJ recombination scenarios. In a later analysis, each TCR beta chain was defined by its CDR3 amino acid sequence together with its V-gene family, and reads lacking a unique V-gene family were excluded. As a way to deal with suspected cross-contamination and a sequencing artifact, a later analysis dropped under 600 nucleotide sequences that were highly shared and had low generation probability. For each public chain, a later analysis derived a clonal expansion index from normalized ranks of inferred template counts within each repertoire. Generation probabilities in a later analysis came from a VDJ recombination model fitted to out-of-frame rearrangements, and those results were checked against IGoR. In a later analysis, TCR-TCR, TCR-HLA and TCR-CMV co-occurrence was scored with hypergeometric tests, and a repertoire-size bias correction was applied to TCR pairs. To estimate false discovery rates, a later analysis permuted the HLA or CMV assignments 20 times. In a later analysis, co-occurring TCRs were grouped with DBSCAN, and TCRdist sequence similarity was added when clustering was performed within HLA-allele-positive subsets. Repertoires with fewer than 30,000 or more than 120,000 public chains were left out of co-occurrence clustering, as were four to six repertoires with anomalous nucleotide sharing. The immuneACCESS repertoire file appears here via TCRdb, limited to in-frame rearrangements. These files lack a portion of the clones; in checked studies, under half of the deficit traces to unresolved V genes, and the cause of the others is not known. The DNA was the basis for D and trimming; V, J and clone size are from that table. Recorded for this sample are roughly 140,000 clones; around three quarters of them occurred a single time. The biggest ten clones account for approximately 2.9% of the sample.

This clone has only a few counts. The clone's antigen remains unknown. The record has no base qualities; no much larger clone is one base away. In total, just over 650 healthy bone marrow donors made up the cohort. Cohort members were all nominally healthy when sampled, although unrecorded immune exposures were likely present. The donor was CMV seropositive and belonged to the group of 250 to 300 seropositive cohort members. A peripheral blood sample was collected from each donor, and TCR beta sequencing was performed on peripheral blood mononuclear cells. Genomic DNA extraction from the blood cell samples was performed with the Qiagen DNeasy Blood Extraction Kit. Taken from the germline V gene, the CDR1 and CDR2 loops are SGHTA and FQGNSA. At the junction V is shortened by 2 bases and J by 0 bases, with 8 bases in between. The CDR3 measures 14 amino acids from cysteine to phenylalanine. The DNA shown is the 42-base CDR3, in frame from base 1.

The V and J segments used are TRBV7-2 and TRBJ2-7, with the D gene call left open. Sequencing input: PBMCs. The sequence was obtained from a man aged 35-49 years in good health and CMV-seropositive. CDR3 reads: CASSLFASSYEQYF. The sequenced DNA: TGTGCCAGCAGCTTATTTGCTAGCTCCTACGAGCAGTACTTC.